A single TCR beta chain is shown here with its context. Its specificity is unknown. This record belongs to a study of response to subunit inactivated influenza vaccine. Study observations and caveats: Authors suggested that a seasonal influenza vaccination recruits few new T cells each time.

One entry per CDR3 protein results from TCRdb running MiXCR on the RT-PCR reads. The sample consists of about 480,000 distinct CDR3 sequences, less than 30% of them appearing once. V was shortened by 2 bases and J by 2 bases, with 16 bases between the two germline ends. Germline CDR1 MGHRA, CDR2 YSYEKL. This CDR3 region has 17 residues. This receptor was obtained from a man aged 45-65 years who received an inactivated influenza vaccine. The specimen was CD4+ T cells sorted from PBMCs, collected less than 6 days after vaccination. The genes are TRBV4-1 and TRBJ1-5, with unresolved D. The CDR3 sequence is CASSQTSLLAGNQPQHF. The CDR3 nucleotides are TGCGCCAGCAGCCAAACCTCCCTCTTGGCAGGCAATCAGCCCCAGCATTTT.